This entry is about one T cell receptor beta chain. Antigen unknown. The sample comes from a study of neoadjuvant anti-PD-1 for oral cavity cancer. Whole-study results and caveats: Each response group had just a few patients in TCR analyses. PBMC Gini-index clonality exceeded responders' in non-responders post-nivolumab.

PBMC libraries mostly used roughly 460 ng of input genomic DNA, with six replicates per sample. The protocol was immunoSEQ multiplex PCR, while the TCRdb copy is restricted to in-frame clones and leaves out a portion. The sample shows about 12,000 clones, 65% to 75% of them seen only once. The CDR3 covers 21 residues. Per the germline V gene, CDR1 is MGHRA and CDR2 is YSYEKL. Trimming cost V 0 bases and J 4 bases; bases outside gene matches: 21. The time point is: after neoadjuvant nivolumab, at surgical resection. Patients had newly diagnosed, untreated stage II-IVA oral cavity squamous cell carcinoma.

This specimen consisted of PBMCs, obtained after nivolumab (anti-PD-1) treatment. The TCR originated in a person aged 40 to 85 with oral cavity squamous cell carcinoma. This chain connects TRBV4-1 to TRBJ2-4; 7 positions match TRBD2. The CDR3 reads CASSQDVARLAASWTKNIQYF. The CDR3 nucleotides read TGCGCCAGCAGCCAAGATGTCGCTCGGCTAGCGGCGAGCTGGACGAAAAACATTCAGTACTTC.